This T cell receptor (beta chain) was documented in a study of T cell responses to AZD1222 COVID-19 vaccine. Study as a whole: Whether given at about 4 or about 12 weeks, second doses were pooled. Study-level points and caveats: Nearly half of unique spike-specific TCRs reportedly avoided B.1.351 and B.1.1.7 mutated regions. Only 5 or 6 individuals given AZD1222 were seropositive at baseline. Donors, mostly white British, included more females; clonal diversity was possibly underestimated.

Germline CDR1 is SGHAT and CDR2 is FQNNGV. This CDR3 is built from 13 residues. Trimming took off 5 bases at V and 6 bases at J, with 13 bases between the two ends. Remarks on this clone: The antigen is undetermined.

Measured with immunoSEQ multiplex PCR; TCRdb has only the in-frame clones, and not every one. The table shows 180,000 or so clones, with 70% to 90% occurring only once. This sequence originates from an adult in good health. Sequencing was performed on peripheral blood, taken on day 0 of AZD1222 vaccination. The chain couples TRBV11-2 to TRBJ1-2; D call uncertain. This chain's CDR3 is CASSRRTGDGYTF. For the CDR3, the DNA is TGTGCCAGCAGCCGACGGACTGGGGATGGCTACACCTTC.